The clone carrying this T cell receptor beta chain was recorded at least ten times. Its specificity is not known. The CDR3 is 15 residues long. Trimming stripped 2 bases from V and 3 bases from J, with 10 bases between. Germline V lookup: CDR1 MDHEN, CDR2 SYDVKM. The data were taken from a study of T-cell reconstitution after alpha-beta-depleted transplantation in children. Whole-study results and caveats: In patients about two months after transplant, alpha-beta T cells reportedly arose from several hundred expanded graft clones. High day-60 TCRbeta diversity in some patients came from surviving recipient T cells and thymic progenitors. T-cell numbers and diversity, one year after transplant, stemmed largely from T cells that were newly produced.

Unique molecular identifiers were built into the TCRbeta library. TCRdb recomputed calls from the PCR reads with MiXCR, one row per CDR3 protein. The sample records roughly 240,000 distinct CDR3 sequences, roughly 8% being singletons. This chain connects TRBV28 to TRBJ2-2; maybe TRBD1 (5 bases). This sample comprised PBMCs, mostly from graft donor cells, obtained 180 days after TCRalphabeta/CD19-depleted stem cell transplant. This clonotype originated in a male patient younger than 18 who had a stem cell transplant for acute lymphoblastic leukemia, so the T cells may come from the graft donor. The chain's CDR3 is CASSLQGYYTGELFF. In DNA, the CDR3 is TGTGCCAGCAGTTTACAGGGATACTACACCGGGGAGCTGTTTTTT.